This entry features one T cell receptor beta chain sequence. The data were obtained in a study of blood T cell repertoires in COVID-19. Only in-frame clones appear in the TCRdb table, and some are missing; sequencing was by immunoSEQ multiplex PCR. Of nearly 250,000 clones in the sample, about 89% were seen once. From germline, CDR1 is KGHSH and CDR2 LQKENI. Trimming left V 2 bases short and J 4 bases short, with 17 bases between. The CDR3 length is 16 residues. The sequenced material came from peripheral blood. This TCR was recovered from an older woman who had recovered from COVID-19. The chain is built from TRBV18 and TRBJ1-2; D possibly corresponds to TRBD1 (5 bases). The CDR3 here is CASSPGNPGNGYGYTF. For the CDR3, the DNA is TGTGCCAGCTCACCAGGTAACCCAGGGAACGGCTATGGCTACACCTTC.